Below are 10 T cell receptor beta chains sequenced from a single sample in a study of T cells in Graves' hyperthyroidism and ophthalmopathy. Using RNA transcripts as the source, TCR beta CDR3 regions were amplified. RT-PCR in the first round (using the HTBI primer set) targeted the TCR CDR3. Each CDR3 protein gets one entry after TCRdb re-called the multiplex PCR reads with MiXCR. This sample yields about 500,000 distinct CDR3 sequences, of which more than 15% are seen a single time; approximately 32% belongs to the top ten. The sequencing input was blood. The source is a woman aged 25 to 39 with Graves' ophthalmopathy.

The CDR3 protein is CASRLGGGNTEAFF. CDR3 bases: TGTGCCAGCAGGCTGGGGGGTGGGAACACTGAAGCTTTCTTT. This chain uses TRBV7-9 with TRBJ1-1; TRBD1 might be the D (5 bases). The germline V and J ends were trimmed by 6 bases and 1 base, with 12 bases remaining between them. CDR3 length: 14 residues. Per the germline V gene, CDR1 is SEHNR and CDR2 is FQNEAQ (reference sequence).

This clonotype has at least ten counts. The DNA of the CDR3 is TGTGCCAGCAGCCCGAGAGGGACAGGGATGGCCTACGAGCAGTACTTC. Its translation: CASSPRGTGMAYEQYF. The rearrangement links TRBV7-8 to TRBJ2-7, with 9 bases identical to TRBD1. Germline V gene data show CDR1 as SGHVS and CDR2 as FQNEAQ. CDR3 length: 16 amino acids. Trimming cost V 5 bases and J 2 bases; bases outside gene matches: 10.

The genes are TRBV19 and TRBJ2-3; D gene ambiguous. The V gene's germline CDR1 is LNHDA and CDR2 SQIVND (reference sequence). The V and J ends lost 5 bases and 2 bases respectively, with 11 bases between them. The CDR3 is made up of 14 amino acids. Here the CDR3 reads CASSRLDNTDTQYF. The CDR3, as DNA: TGTGCCAGTAGTCGACTTGACAACACAGATACGCAGTATTTT.

This clonotype was seen many times. The V gene is TRBV27, the J gene TRBJ2-7; D is possibly TRBD2 (6 bases). The germline CDR1 and CDR2 sequences are MNHEY and SMNVEV (reference sequence). This CDR3 contains 16 residues. The V end lost 3 bases, the J end lost 3 bases, and 18 bases lay between the germline ends. CDR3: CASSLVGGSGYYEQYF. The CDR3 DNA follows: TGTGCCAGCAGTTTGGTCGGTGGGAGCGGGTACTACGAGCAGTACTTC.

The sample holds many counts of this clonotype. CDR3 residues: CAWSTGVHGYTF. CDR3 in DNA: TGTGCCTGGAGCACGGGGGTTCATGGCTACACCTTC. The rearrangement joins TRBV30 to TRBJ1-2; a weak D match, TRBD1 (5 bases). The V gene's germline CDR1 is GTSNPN and CDR2 SVGIG (reference sequence). This CDR3 has 12 residues. Trimming removed 3 bases at V and 6 bases at J, with 11 bases between. The full variable domain, completed using reference TRBV30 and TRBJ1-2, is SQTIHQWPATLVQPVGSPLSLECTVEGTSNPNLYWYRQAAGRGLQLLFYSVGIGQISSEVPQNLSASRPQDRQFILSSKKLLLSDSGFYLCAWSTGVHGYTFGSGTRLTVV.

In this sample, this clonotype turned up a few times. This rearrangement joins TRBV24-1 to TRBJ1-5; D is perhaps TRBD1 (5 bases). CDR1 and CDR2 (germline): KGHDR, SFDVKD. The CDR3 runs to 12 residues. Trimming removed 6 bases from V and 7 bases from J, with 9 bases in between. The CDR3 DNA reads as TGTGCCACCAGTCAGGGTAACCAGCCCCAGCATTTT. Translated, it gives CATSQGNQPQHF.

This clonotype was counted at least ten times. This chain connects TRBV5-1 to TRBJ2-1; possibly TRBD2 for D (6 bases). The CDR3 contains 15 residues. In germline, CDR1 is SGHRS, CDR2 YFSETQ. Trimming removed 0 bases from V and 5 bases from J, with 12 bases in between. This chain's CDR3 is CASSLAAGLDNEQFF. DNA of the CDR3: TGCGCCAGCAGCTTGGCTGCGGGGCTGGACAATGAGCAGTTCTTC.

This clonotype was recorded many times. This chain links TRBV27 with TRBJ2-5; 11 bases line up with TRBD2. This CDR3 has 14 amino acids. With V trimmed by 4 bases and J by 7 bases, 5 bases remained unmatched. Germline assignment: CDR1 MNHEY and CDR2 SMNVEV (reference sequence). CDR3 protein: CASSSLGTSGTQYF. The CDR3 DNA is TGTGCCAGCAGTTCCCTCGGGACTAGCGGGACCCAGTACTTC.

In its sample, this clonotype was seen many times. The chain links TRBV18 to TRBJ2-3; D is uncertain. With 3 bases removed from V and 4 bases from J, the gap between germline ends came to 17 bases. This CDR3 comprises 16 residues. Germline-derived CDR1 and CDR2 are KGHSH and LQKENI. The CDR3 DNA follows: TGTGCCAGCTCACCTATAGGGAATCGAATGGCAGATACGCAGTATTTT. Translated: CASSPIGNRMADTQYF.

This clonotype appeared many times. The V and J genes are TRBV7-2 and TRBJ2-7; 13 bases agree with TRBD2. Germline trimming cut 5 bases from V and 6 bases from J; bases unmatched to any gene: 4. The CDR3 is made up of 14 amino acids. Germline V gene sequence: CDR1 SGHTA, CDR2 FQGNSA. This CDR3 reads CASSGLAGVGEQYF. For the CDR3, the DNA is TGTGCCAGCAGCGGACTAGCGGGAGTCGGCGAGCAGTACTTC. The full variable domain, completed using reference TRBV7-2 and TRBJ2-7, is GAGVSQSPSNKVTEKGKDVELRCDPISGHTALYWYRQSLGQGLEFLIYFQGNSAPDKSGLPSDRFSAERTGGSVSTLTIQRTQQEDSAVYLCASSGLAGVGEQYFGPGTRLTVT.